This T cell receptor beta chain was captured in a study of shared clonotypes between healthy human individuals. The repertoire was sequenced with immunoSEQ multiplex PCR; TCRdb's copy has only in-frame clones and lacks some. The repertoire consists of some 2,400,000 clones, with about 94% occurring once and the leading ten covering over 0.1%. There were no recent acute infections or vaccinations among the donors, who were healthy HIV-negative adults. Nashville, Tennessee was home to all donors, who were Caucasian adults. The receptor was isolated from a man aged 18 to 30 in good health. The sample was naive CD4+ T cells sorted from blood. Subset specified: CD45RA+ positively selected.

CDR3 sequence: CASSQEGLAGPNEQFF. The DNA of the CDR3 is TGCGCCAGCAGCCAAGAAGGACTAGCGGGGCCCAATGAGCAGTTCTTC. This chain uses TRBV4-1 with TRBJ2-1, with 12 bases that match TRBD2. Germline values: CDR1 MGHRA, CDR2 YSYEKL. The CDR3 totals 16 residues. The ends lost 0 bases at V and 6 bases at J; junction bases unmatched: 3.